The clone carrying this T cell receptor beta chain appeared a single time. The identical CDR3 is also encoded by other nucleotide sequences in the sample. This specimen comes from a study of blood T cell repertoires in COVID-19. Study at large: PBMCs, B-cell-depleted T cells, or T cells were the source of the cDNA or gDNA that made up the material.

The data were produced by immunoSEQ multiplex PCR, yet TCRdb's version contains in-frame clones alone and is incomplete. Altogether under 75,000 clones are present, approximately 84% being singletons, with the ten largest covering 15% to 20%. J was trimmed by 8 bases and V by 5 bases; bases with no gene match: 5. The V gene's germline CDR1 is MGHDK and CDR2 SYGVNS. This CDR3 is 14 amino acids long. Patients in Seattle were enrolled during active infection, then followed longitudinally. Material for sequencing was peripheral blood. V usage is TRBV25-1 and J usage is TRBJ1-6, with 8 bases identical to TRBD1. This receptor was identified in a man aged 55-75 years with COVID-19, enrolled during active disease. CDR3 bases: TGTGCCAGCAGTTTAACAGGGGGGGATTCACCCCTCCACTTT. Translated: CASSLTGGDSPLHF.